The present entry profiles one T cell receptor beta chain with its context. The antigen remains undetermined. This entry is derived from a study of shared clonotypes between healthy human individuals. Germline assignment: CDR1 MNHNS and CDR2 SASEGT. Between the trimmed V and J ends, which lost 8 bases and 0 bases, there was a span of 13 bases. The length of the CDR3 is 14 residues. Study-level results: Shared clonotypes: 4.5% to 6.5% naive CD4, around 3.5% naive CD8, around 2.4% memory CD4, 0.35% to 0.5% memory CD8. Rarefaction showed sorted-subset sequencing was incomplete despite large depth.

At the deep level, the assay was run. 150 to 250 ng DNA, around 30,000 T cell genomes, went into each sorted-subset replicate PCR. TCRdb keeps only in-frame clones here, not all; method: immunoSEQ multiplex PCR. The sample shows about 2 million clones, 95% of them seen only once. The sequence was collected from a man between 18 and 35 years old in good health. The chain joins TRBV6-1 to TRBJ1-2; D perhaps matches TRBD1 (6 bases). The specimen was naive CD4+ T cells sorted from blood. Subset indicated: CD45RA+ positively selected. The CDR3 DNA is TGTGCCAGCTGGACAGCCTCAGCTAACTATGGCTACACCTTC. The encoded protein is CASWTASANYGYTF.